The 22 T cell receptor beta chains below all came from one sample that was sequenced in a study of OX40 agonist ivuxolimab in advanced cancers. The library was made by the immunoSEQ multiplex PCR assay. TCRdb retrieved this table from immuneACCESS and kept in-frame rearrangements only. Not all clones are present; in checked studies, unresolved V genes account for under half, and no reason is known for the remainder. In all, the sample holds 60,000 to 85,000 clones, and around four fifths of those were seen once. Around 1.8% of the sample is taken by the ten largest. This specimen was CD4+ or CD8+ T cells sorted from blood, taken in a trial of the OX40 agonist ivuxolimab. Source of these receptors: an adult with an advanced solid tumor such as melanoma, head and neck, liver or kidney cancer.

This rearrangement joins TRBV2 to TRBJ1-4; 10 nucleotides align to TRBD1. Trimming cost V 4 bases and J 8 bases; bases outside gene matches: 4. This CDR3 contains 14 residues. The germline gives CDR1 SNHLY, CDR2 FYNNEI. CDR3 sequence (DNA): TGTGCCAGCAGTGTTTTGGACAGGGGGGAAAAACTGTTTTTT. Encoded protein: CASSVLDRGEKLFF.

This clone has only a few counts. This rearrangement joins TRBV6-6 to TRBJ2-7, with D possibly being TRBD1 (5 bases). The ends were cut back, 7 bases at V and 2 bases at J, with 12 bases in the middle. The germline CDR1 and CDR2 sequences are MNHNY and SVGAGI (reference sequence). This CDR3 is 13 amino acids long. CDR3 in DNA: TGTGCCAGCAATATGGACACTGCCTACGAGCAGTACTTC. Translation: CASNMDTAYEQYF.

The gene calls are TRBV28 and TRBJ1-2, with 8 bases lining up with TRBD1. The CDR3 is made up of 14 amino acids. CDR1 and CDR2 from the germline V gene are MDHEN and SYDVKM. The V segment lost 3 bases and the J segment 13 bases; nucleotides outside the gene matches: 13. CDR3 residues: CASSFFSGTGVRTF. CDR3 DNA sequence: TGTGCCAGCAGTTTTTTTTCCGGGACAGGTGTCCGCACCTTC.

This clone rates as medium-sized. V is TRBV4-1 and J is TRBJ2-7; 15 bases map to TRBD2. The germline gives CDR1 MGHRA, CDR2 YSYEKL. The CDR3 runs 16 residues. Trimming cost V 4 bases and J 6 bases; bases outside gene matches: 7. The CDR3 DNA reads TGCGCCAGCAGCCCTAATCCGGGACTAGCGGGAGGCGAGCAGTACTTC. This encodes CASSPNPGLAGGEQYF.

The rearrangement links TRBV4-3 to TRBJ2-7, with 9 bases matching TRBD1. V lost 1 base and J lost 3; bases outside the gene matches: 13. The CDR3 is 18 residues long. Germline CDR1 and CDR2: LGHNA and YSLEER. CDR3 bases: TGCGCCAGCAGCCAAGGACCCTTCGTCCGGGACAGGGACTACGAGCAGTACTTC. Protein product: CASSQGPFVRDRDYEQYF.

The chain combines TRBV6-6 with TRBJ1-2; TRBD1 matches 10 bases. Germline V CDR1 and CDR2: MNHNY, SVGAGI (reference sequence). Losses at the gene ends were 6 bases for V and 8 bases for J; bases not matched to a gene: 9. The CDR3 spans 14 residues. CDR3 loop: CASSLGQGKGGYTF. CDR3 sequence (DNA): TGTGCCAGCAGCTTGGGACAGGGGAAAGGAGGCTACACCTTC.

The rearrangement joins TRBV19 to TRBJ1-5; 8 bases agree with TRBD1. This CDR3 has 14 residues. The V and J ends lost 10 bases and 11 bases, in that order; junction bases with no gene match: 16. The germline gives CDR1 LNHDA, CDR2 SQIVND (reference sequence). The CDR3 loop is CATLGTGRNGAQHF. DNA for the CDR3: TGTGCCACCCTCGGGACAGGTCGCAATGGGGCCCAGCATTTT.

The chain joins TRBV11-2 to TRBJ1-2; weak D call: TRBD1 (5 bases). CDR1 is SGHAT and CDR2 is FQNNGV in the germline V gene. V lost 5 bases and J 8 bases, leaving 15 bases between the germline ends. There are 13 residues in the CDR3. This CDR3 reads CASSRIGGKGYTF. CDR3 sequence (DNA): TGTGCCAGCAGCCGAATCGGGGGGAAAGGCTACACCTTC.

The chain combines TRBV2 with TRBJ2-1; D might be TRBD2 (6 bases). Germline V gives CDR1 SNHLY, CDR2 FYNNEI. CDR3 length: 12 amino acids. The ends were cut back, 4 bases at V and 12 bases at J, with 13 bases in the middle. CDR3 loop: CASSGPGTGQFF. For the CDR3, the DNA is TGTGCCAGCAGTGGCCCCGGGACTGGGCAGTTCTTC.

The rearrangement uses TRBV27 and TRBJ2-7; 10 bases align to TRBD1. J gave up 1 base and V 5 bases, and 2 bases lay outside the gene matches. Germline V gene sequence: CDR1 MNHEY, CDR2 SMNVEV (reference sequence). The CDR3 extends over 14 amino acids. The CDR3 bases are TGTGCCAGCAGTAGGACAGGGGGGTCCTACGAGCAGTACTTC. This encodes CASSRTGGSYEQYF.

The chain joins TRBV19 to TRBJ2-7; no firm D call. The germline gives CDR1 LNHDA, CDR2 SQIVND (reference sequence). This CDR3 has 15 amino acids. Trimming left V 3 bases short and J 0 bases short, with 12 bases between. In DNA, the CDR3 is TGTGCCAGTAGTATTGTCGGCAGGACCTCCTACGAGCAGTACTTC. This sequence encodes CASSIVGRTSYEQYF.

This sequence joins TRBV19 and TRBJ1-2; D ambiguous. This CDR3 comprises 13 residues. Germline V lookup: CDR1 LNHDA, CDR2 SQIVND (reference sequence). V lost 2 bases and J 6 bases, leaving 10 bases between the germline ends. This chain's CDR3 is CASSIRIGDGYTF. In nucleotides, the CDR3 is TGTGCCAGTAGTATAAGGATTGGGGATGGCTACACCTTC.

The chain employs TRBV20-1 and TRBJ1-1; D remains ambiguous. Germline V gene data show CDR1 as DFQATT and CDR2 as SNEGSKA (reference sequence). Trimming left V 5 bases short and J 11 bases short, with 12 bases between. The CDR3 extends over 10 amino acids. In DNA, the CDR3 is TGCAGTGCTCCTACTACGGTGGCTTTCTTT. Translated, it gives CSAPTTVAFF.

The V call is TRBV9, the J call TRBJ2-3; TRBD2 is a possible D gene (6 bases). Trimming took 6 bases from V and 6 from J, leaving 14 bases between them. CDR1 and CDR2 from the germline V gene are SGDLS and YYNGEE. The length of the CDR3 is 13 residues. CDR3 loop: CASTQPGVDTQYF. For the CDR3, the DNA is TGTGCCAGCACCCAACCGGGGGTGGATACGCAGTATTTT.

This clone appeared a few times. The rearrangement joins TRBV4-1 to TRBJ2-7; D gene uncertain. The germline V gene has CDR1 MGHRA and CDR2 YSYEKL. The length of the CDR3 is 14 residues. V gave up 1 base and J gave up 6 bases, with 13 bases separating them. The CDR3 sequence is CASSQGIQVREQYF. In DNA, the CDR3 is TGCGCCAGCAGCCAAGGTATTCAGGTGCGCGAGCAGTACTTC.

The V and J genes are TRBV5-4 and TRBJ2-5; 11 nucleotides match TRBD1. The DNA end favors TRBJ2-7, so the J call may be wrong. This CDR3 is built from 15 residues. Germline CDR1 and CDR2: SGHNT and YYREEE (reference sequence). In DNA, the CDR3 is TGTGCCAGCAGCCAGGACAGGGGGCCCTCCTACGAGCAGTACTTC. Its translation: CASSQDRGPSYEQYF.

This chain connects TRBV30 to TRBJ1-2; TRBD1 might be the D (5 bases). From germline, CDR1 is GTSNPN and CDR2 SVGIG (reference sequence). The CDR3 length is 13 residues. V lost 0 bases, J lost 8 bases, and 13 bases lay in between. The CDR3 sequence is CAWSVGLSGGYTF. Written as DNA, the CDR3 is TGTGCCTGGAGTGTAGGCCTCTCAGGGGGCTACACCTTC. Full variable domain (remainder filled in from reference TRBV30 and TRBJ1-2): SQTIHQWPATLVQPVGSPLSLECTVEGTSNPNLYWYRQAAGRGLQLLFYSVGIGQISSEVPQNLSASRPQDRQFILSSKKLLLSDSGFYLCAWSVGLSGGYTFGSGTRLTVV.

The V call is TRBV11-2, the J call TRBJ2-5; maybe TRBD2 (6 bases). V lost 0 bases to trimming and J lost 7 bases, with 12 bases between them. Germline lookup yields CDR1 SGHAT and CDR2 FQNNGV. The CDR3 extends over 14 amino acids. The CDR3, as DNA: TGTGCCAGCAGCTTAGATGGGCCGGAGGGGACCCAGTACTTC. Protein product: CASSLDGPEGTQYF.

The chain combines TRBV30 with TRBJ1-2, with D perhaps TRBD1 (6 bases). This CDR3 is built from 14 residues. CDR1 GTSNPN and CDR2 SVGIG come from the germline V gene (reference sequence). Deletions cut 0 bases from V and 3 bases from J, with 11 bases between. The CDR3 reads CAWSVVGADYGYTF. The CDR3, as DNA: TGTGCCTGGAGTGTAGTGGGGGCTGACTATGGCTACACCTTC.

The chain is built from TRBV5-4 and TRBJ2-7; TRBD1 matches 7 bases. With 0 bases clipped from V and 3 bases from J, the junction kept 6 bases outside the gene matches. CDR3 length: 15 residues. CDR1 and CDR2 from the germline V gene are SGHNT and YYREEE (reference sequence). The CDR3, as DNA: TGTGCCAGCAGCTTGGCCAGAGGGGGCCACTACGAGCAGTACTTC. Its protein is CASSLARGGHYEQYF.

The rearrangement links TRBV15 to TRBJ2-2; TRBD1 matches 10 bases. Trimming cost V 4 bases and J 6 bases; bases outside gene matches: 8. This CDR3 region has 16 residues. Germline CDR1 reads LNHNV; CDR2 reads YYDKDF (reference sequence). Here the CDR3 reads CATSKGTGVTAGELFF. CDR3 nucleotides: TGTGCCACCAGCAAGGGGACAGGGGTCACGGCCGGGGAGCTGTTTTTT.

The J gene is TRBJ1-3, the V gene TRBV18, with D tentatively TRBD1 (5 bases). Germline values: CDR1 KGHSH, CDR2 LQKENI. The CDR3 consists of 21 residues. V lost 2 bases to trimming and J lost 0 bases, with 26 bases between them. CDR3 sequence reads: CASSPSRQSLINPSSGNTIYF. The DNA for the CDR3 is TGTGCCAGCTCACCATCGAGACAGTCATTAATTAATCCGAGCTCTGGAAACACCATATATTTT. Combining the CDR3 with reference TRBV18 and TRBJ1-3 gives the whole variable domain NAGVMQNPRHLVRRRGQEARLRCSPMKGHSHVYWYRQLPEEGLKFMVYLQKENIIDESGMPKERFSAEFPKEGPSILRIQQVVRGDSAAYFCASSPSRQSLINPSSGNTIYFGEGSWLTVV.